This TCR beta chain derives from a study of graft-versus-host responses after intestinal transplantation. Produced via immunoSEQ multiplex PCR; TCRdb's table is partial and in-frame only. The top ten clones hold around 5% of a sample with some 10,000 clones, roughly 92% of them seen once. J lost 5 bases, V lost 5 bases, and 13 bases had no gene match. CDR3 length: 16 residues. Per germline, CDR1 MNHEY and CDR2 SMNVEV (reference sequence). This receptor was identified in a human patient who received an intestinal transplant, so some T cells may come from the graft donor. The specimen was PBMCs, collected 68 days after transplant. V gene TRBV27 combines with J gene TRBJ2-3; TRBD2 matches 7 bases. The CDR3 reads CASSPSLGEGLDTQYF. DNA for the CDR3: TGTGCCAGCAGTCCGTCTTTGGGGGAGGGTCTAGATACGCAGTATTTT.